These 32 T cell receptor beta chains came from one sample sequenced in a study of CD8 T cells in Susac syndrome. The RNA, 0.5 to 1 ug, was put through reverse transcription using random hexamers. TCRdb reprocessed the immunoSEQ multiplex PCR reads with MiXCR, giving one entry per CDR3 protein. The table records about 190,000 distinct CDR3 sequences, approximately 96% of them present only once. The sequenced sample was CD4+ T cells from PBMCs. These receptors all come from a human donor with Susac syndrome.

This chain links TRBV5-1 with TRBJ1-1; D is ambiguous. The V gene's germline CDR1 is SGHRS and CDR2 YFSETQ. V lost 0 bases, J lost 4 bases, and 10 bases lay in between. The CDR3 is 14 amino acids. Written as DNA, the CDR3 is TGCGCCAGCAGCTTGGCCCCGAAAGGCACTGAAGCTTTCTTT. As protein: CASSLAPKGTEAFF.

This chain uses TRBV10-3 with TRBJ2-7; D might be TRBD1 (6 bases). The CDR3 is 14 residues long. Trimming stripped 7 bases from V and 4 bases from J, with 17 bases between. Looked up from germline, CDR1 is ENHRY and CDR2 is SYGVKD. The CDR3 protein is CAITPTGNQYEQYF. In nucleotides, the CDR3 is TGTGCCATCACCCCAACAGGGAACCAATACGAGCAGTACTTC.

This chain links TRBV15 with TRBJ1-4; D is uncertain. Germline V lookup: CDR1 LNHNV, CDR2 YYDKDF (reference sequence). V lost 0 bases and J 8 bases, leaving 7 bases between the germline ends. The CDR3 extends over 13 amino acids. CDR3 sequence (DNA): TGTGCCACCAGCAGAGACGGCCAGGAAAAACTGTTTTTT. Translation: CATSRDGQEKLFF.

The V and J genes are TRBV5-4 and TRBJ1-4; TRBD1 might be the D (6 bases). V was cut by 0 bases and J by 8 bases, with 17 bases left in between. Germline V gene sequence: CDR1 SGHNT, CDR2 YYREEE (reference sequence). CDR3 length: 16 amino acids. As DNA, the CDR3 is TGTGCCAGCAGCTTGGGCTTGGGGGCCACAAGGGAAAAACTGTTTTTT. This sequence encodes CASSLGLGATREKLFF.

This CDR3 reads CASSLQGATNEKLFF. The CDR3, as DNA: TGTGCCAGCAGTTTACAGGGGGCAACTAATGAAAAACTGTTTTTT. V usage is TRBV27 and J usage is TRBJ1-4; TRBD1 matches 7 bases. Germline V gene data show CDR1 as MNHEY and CDR2 as SMNVEV (reference sequence). V shed 2 bases and J 0 bases; nucleotides not matched to a gene: 0. The CDR3 runs to 15 residues.

The chain carries TRBV20-1 and TRBJ2-5; 7 bases fit TRBD1. This CDR3 has 15 residues. From germline, CDR1 is DFQATT and CDR2 SNEGSKA (reference sequence). The V gene end was trimmed by 2 bases and the J gene end by 5 bases; junction bases not matched to a gene: 11. CDR3 amino acids: CSARPTTGAGETQYF. CDR3 DNA sequence: TGCAGTGCTAGACCCACAACAGGGGCCGGGGAGACCCAGTACTTC.

The rearrangement joins TRBV24-1 to TRBJ2-5; weak D call: TRBD1 (5 bases). Germline CDR1 is KGHDR and CDR2 is SFDVKD. With 1 base removed from V and 3 bases from J, the gap between germline ends came to 14 bases. The CDR3 consists of 16 residues. The CDR3 sequence: CATSDFPDQGEETQYF. The CDR3 DNA is TGTGCCACCAGTGATTTCCCGGACCAGGGCGAAGAGACCCAGTACTTC.

This rearrangement joins TRBV7-2 to TRBJ1-2, with 9 bases that match TRBD1. V lost 5 bases to trimming and J lost 8 bases; unmatched junction nucleotides: 9. Germline V gene sequence: CDR1 SGHTA, CDR2 FQGNSA. CDR3 size: 14 residues. The CDR3 here is CASSPGQGTRGYTF. The CDR3 DNA reads as TGTGCCAGCAGCCCGGGACAGGGTACGCGAGGCTACACCTTC.

This rearrangement joins TRBV29-1 to TRBJ2-1, with unresolved D. The V gene lost 8 bases and the J gene lost 0 bases, with 8 bases spanning the gap. The CDR3 contains 12 residues. Germline V gene data show CDR1 as SQVTM and CDR2 as ANQGSEA. CDR3 sequence reads: CSKVSSYNEQFF. The CDR3 DNA is TGCAGCAAAGTAAGCTCCTACAATGAGCAGTTCTTC.

CDR3 in amino acids: CSVDSTGSNEKLFF. Here the CDR3 DNA reads TGCAGCGTTGATTCGACAGGAAGCAATGAAAAACTGTTTTTT. The gene calls are TRBV29-1 and TRBJ1-4, with D possibly being TRBD1 (6 bases). The CDR3 is 14 residues long. V was cut by 3 bases and J by 5 bases, with 13 bases left in between. Looked up from germline, CDR1 is SQVTM and CDR2 is ANQGSEA.

The chain is built from TRBV29-1 and TRBJ1-1; a weak D match, TRBD1 (5 bases). This CDR3 region has 14 residues. In germline, CDR1 is SQVTM, CDR2 ANQGSEA. V was clipped by 6 bases and J by 4 bases, with 18 bases between them. The CDR3 reads CSVLWAGLGTEAFF. The CDR3 bases are TGCAGCGTCCTGTGGGCAGGGTTGGGCACTGAAGCTTTCTTT. The variable domain in full, with the rest retrieved from reference TRBV29-1 and TRBJ1-1, is SAVISQKPSRDICQRGTSLTIQCQVDSQVTMMFWYRQQPGQSLTLIATANQGSEATYESGFVIDKFPISRPNLTFSTLTVSNMSPEDSSIYLCSVLWAGLGTEAFFGQGTRLTVV.

This chain joins TRBV7-2 and TRBJ1-6; D not resolved. The CDR3 has 13 residues. The ends were cut back, 1 base at V and 12 bases at J, with 10 bases in the middle. Germline V gene lookup returns CDR1 SGHTA and CDR2 FQGNSA. CDR3 sequence: CASSLEHLRPLHF. In DNA form, the CDR3 reads TGTGCCAGCAGCTTAGAACACCTCCGACCCCTCCACTTT.

The chain joins TRBV27 to TRBJ1-1, with 7 positions matching TRBD1. Per germline, CDR1 MNHEY and CDR2 SMNVEV (reference sequence). Unmatched junction bases numbered 9, after V lost 5 bases and J lost 6 bases. CDR3 length equals 14 residues. CDR3 residues: CASSRQVQGAEAFF. The CDR3, as DNA: TGTGCCAGCAGTCGCCAGGTCCAGGGGGCTGAAGCTTTCTTT.

The chain couples TRBV27 to TRBJ1-1; D ambiguous. CDR3 length: 13 residues. Germline assignment: CDR1 MNHEY and CDR2 SMNVEV (reference sequence). V was shortened by 5 bases and J by 1 base, with 8 bases between the two germline ends. The CDR3 here is CASSPSWNTEAFF. The CDR3 DNA follows: TGTGCCAGCAGTCCCTCCTGGAACACTGAAGCTTTCTTT.

The CDR3 is CATSRVQGAIPAGELFF. For the CDR3, the DNA is TGTGCCACCAGCAGAGTACAGGGGGCTATTCCGGCCGGGGAGCTGTTTTTT. The chain joins TRBV15 to TRBJ2-2; 9 bases align to TRBD1. V trimming: 1 base; J trimming: 6 bases; junction bases outside the gene matches: 9. The germline CDR1 and CDR2 sequences are LNHNV and YYDKDF (reference sequence). This CDR3 region has 17 residues.

As concerns this clonotype: Mismatch with germline at one junction end may stem from a read error. This chain uses TRBV30 with TRBJ1-1, with D maybe TRBD1 (6 bases). Germline V gene data show CDR1 as GTSNPN and CDR2 as SVGIG (reference sequence). The CDR3 has 13 amino acids. CDR3 DNA: TGTGCCGGAGAAACAGGGTCGAACGCTGAAGCTTTCTTT. Residues: CAGETGSNAEAFF.

V and J are TRBV30 and TRBJ2-5, with D uncertain. Trimming cost V 0 bases and J 1 base, with 12 bases left between them. The germline V gene has CDR1 GTSNPN and CDR2 SVGIG (reference sequence). The CDR3 runs 15 residues. The CDR3 sequence: CAWSVVARFQETQYF. Here the CDR3 DNA reads TGTGCCTGGAGTGTAGTTGCTAGATTCCAAGAGACCCAGTACTTC. The full variable domain, in which reference TRBV30 and TRBJ2-5 provide the parts outside the CDR3, is SQTIHQWPATLVQPVGSPLSLECTVEGTSNPNLYWYRQAAGRGLQLLFYSVGIGQISSEVPQNLSASRPQDRQFILSSKKLLLSDSGFYLCAWSVVARFQETQYFGPGTRLLVL.

The chain links TRBV6-2 or TRBV6-3 to TRBJ2-7, with TRBD2 identical over 8 bases. Germline V lookup: CDR1 MNHEY, CDR2 SVGEGT. The CDR3 contains 16 residues. Germline trimming cut 6 bases from V and 4 bases from J; bases unmatched to any gene: 14. CDR3 DNA: TGTGCCAGCAGCCGAGCGGCGGGGGGCGATCCGTACGAGCAGTACTTC. This codes for CASSRAAGGDPYEQYF.

The genes are TRBV6-1 and TRBJ2-1, with a tentative D call TRBD2 (5 bases). Deletions cut 6 bases from V and 0 bases from J, with 15 bases between. CDR1 is MNHNS and CDR2 is SASEGT in the germline V gene. The CDR3 has 16 amino acids. As DNA, the CDR3 is TGTGCCAGCAGACCCGGACTGGCCGACTCCTACAATGAGCAGTTCTTC. This translates into CASRPGLADSYNEQFF.

This clonotype was observed a single time. V gene TRBV20-1 combines with J gene TRBJ1-4; D perhaps matches TRBD1 (5 bases). V was clipped by 6 bases and J by 0 bases, with 14 bases between them. Germline V gene data show CDR1 as DFQATT and CDR2 as SNEGSKA (reference sequence). This CDR3 comprises 15 residues. This CDR3 is CSAVPGTSTNEKLFF. DNA for the CDR3: TGCAGTGCCGTACCAGGGACGTCAACTAATGAAAAACTGTTTTTT.

The J gene is TRBJ1-1, the V gene TRBV6-1, with D possibly matching TRBD1 (5 bases). The CDR3 runs 17 residues. From germline, CDR1 is MNHNS and CDR2 SASEGT. Trimming took 5 bases from V and 0 from J, leaving 19 bases between them. CDR3 nucleotide sequence: TGTGCCAGCAGTCGGGGGGGGTTCGGGGGATTGAACACTGAAGCTTTCTTT. Its translation is CASSRGGFGGLNTEAFF.

This chain links TRBV11-2 with TRBJ2-7; D ambiguous. Germline V gene sequence: CDR1 SGHAT, CDR2 FQNNGV. Trimming shortened V by 3 bases and J by 3 bases, and 15 bases separated the two germline ends. This CDR3 is built from 15 residues. The CDR3 region has the DNA TGTGCCAGCAGCTTCCACCCCAAAGGGTTCTACGAGCAGTACTTC. Translated, it gives CASSFHPKGFYEQYF.

A single count supports this clonotype. This chain joins TRBV9 and TRBJ2-2; 8 bases fit TRBD2. The CDR3 is 15 amino acids. V gave up 1 base and J gave up 2 bases; unmatched junction bases: 1. Germline CDR1 SGDLS, CDR2 YYNGEE. The CDR3 DNA reads as TGTGCCAGCAGCGTACTAGCGGGTAACACCGGGGAGCTGTTTTTT. This codes for CASSVLAGNTGELFF.

In its sample, this clonotype was seen once. The chain recombines TRBV23-1 with TRBJ1-6, with 7 bases matching TRBD1. TRBV23-1 carries the ORF label, with uncertain function. Unmatched junction bases numbered 7, after V lost 1 base and J lost 10 bases. The CDR3 spans 15 residues. CDR3 DNA sequence: TGCGCCAGCAGTCAATTCGACAGGGAGGGATCACCCCTCCACTTT. It codes for CASSQFDREGSPLHF.

This chain links TRBV15 with TRBJ1-2; D call uncertain. Trimming removed 0 bases at V and 2 bases at J, with 10 bases between. The CDR3 length is 15 residues. The V gene's germline CDR1 is LNHNV and CDR2 YYDKDF (reference sequence). CDR3 sequence (DNA): TGTGCCACCAGCAGAGATAAGGGCGGAAACTATGGCTACACCTTC. Translating it yields CATSRDKGGNYGYTF.

The genes are TRBV10-3 and TRBJ2-5; D gene unclear. V lost 4 bases, J lost 1 base, and 7 bases lay in between. The CDR3 length is 13 residues. Germline CDR1 is ENHRY and CDR2 is SYGVKD. The CDR3 region has the DNA TGTGCCATCAGTGGACGGATCCAAGAGACCCAGTACTTC. It specifies CAISGRIQETQYF.

The chain has TRBV18 and TRBJ2-1; TRBD2 aligns across 11 bases. Trimming cost V 2 bases and J 13 bases; bases outside gene matches: 10. The CDR3 sequence is 15 residues long. Per the germline V gene, CDR1 is KGHSH and CDR2 is LQKENI. The CDR3 loop is CASSPVPSGGPFQFF. CDR3 in DNA: TGTGCCAGCTCACCAGTCCCTAGCGGGGGGCCCTTTCAGTTCTTC.

The gene calls are TRBV7-9 and TRBJ1-5, with no clear D. This CDR3 is 16 amino acids long. Trimming removed 1 base from V and 3 bases from J, with 13 bases in between. Germline V gene lookup returns CDR1 SEHNR and CDR2 FQNEAQ (reference sequence). The CDR3 here is CASSLDERGNNQPQHF. The CDR3 DNA is TGTGCCAGCAGCTTAGACGAGCGAGGAAACAATCAGCCCCAGCATTTT.

The chain has TRBV6-5 and TRBJ1-2; perhaps TRBD1 as D (6 bases). This CDR3 spans 14 amino acids. Trimming left V 5 bases short and J 3 bases short, with 13 bases between. CDR1 and CDR2 from the germline V gene are MNHEY and SVGAGI. Here the CDR3 reads CASSPAGEYYGYTF. Here the CDR3 DNA reads TGTGCCAGCAGTCCCGCAGGGGAGTACTATGGCTACACCTTC.

The CDR3 sequence: CASSQPSGTSGGGETQYF. The CDR3 DNA reads TGTGCCAGCAGCCAACCCTCCGGGACTAGCGGAGGTGGAGAGACCCAGTACTTC. This chain links TRBV4-2 with TRBJ2-5; TRBD2 aligns across 11 bases. Trimming removed 2 bases from V and 4 bases from J; junction bases left unmatched: 12. The CDR3 runs 18 residues. Germline CDR1 is LGHNA and CDR2 is YNFKEQ.

As DNA, the CDR3 is TGTGCCAGCAGCTTAGGAGTTCCGGGGGAGCAGTACTTC. Amino acid sequence: CASSLGVPGEQYF. The chain links TRBV7-9 to TRBJ2-7; TRBD2 might be the D (5 bases). This CDR3 spans 13 amino acids. V lost 1 base to trimming and J lost 7 bases, with 11 bases between them. Germline CDR1 and CDR2: SEHNR and FQNEAQ (reference sequence).

The rearrangement joins TRBV30 to TRBJ2-7; D not certain. The CDR3 spans 12 residues. CDR1 is GTSNPN, CDR2 SVGIG, per germline (reference sequence). Trimming shortened V by 3 bases and J by 6 bases, and 12 bases separated the two germline ends. In DNA form, the CDR3 reads TGTGCCTGGAGGCAATCCGTAGGCGAGCAGTACTTC. Residues: CAWRQSVGEQYF. Filled out from reference TRBV30 and TRBJ2-7, the complete variable domain reads SQTIHQWPATLVQPVGSPLSLECTVEGTSNPNLYWYRQAAGRGLQLLFYSVGIGQISSEVPQNLSASRPQDRQFILSSKKLLLSDSGFYLCAWRQSVGEQYFGPGTRLTVT.